This TCR beta chain stems from a study of monozygotic twins with inflammatory bowel disease. Study conclusions and caveats: Healthy co-twins exceeded IBD patients in TCRbeta diversity as measured by inverse Simpson. No difference was seen in repertoire similarity between concordant and discordant twins, possibly from limited power. For IBD patients, clonotypes shared with others were fewer than for healthy twins, especially with disease activity.

The authors ran two nested PCRs of around 15 and 10 cycles on TCRalpha and TCRbeta cDNA. From the 5' RACE reads, TCRdb lists one entry per CDR3 protein and no DNA. This sample's clone table lists more than 350,000 distinct CDR3 sequences. Notes on this clonotype: Its specificity is unknown.

There are 14 residues in the CDR3. The germline gives CDR1 KGHSH, CDR2 LQKENI. V and J are TRBV18 and TRBJ2-7; the D call of TRBD1 rests on TCRdb alone, since no DNA is present to check it. The clonotype was recovered from a human donor with ulcerative colitis or Crohn's disease, or a healthy co-twin of an affected twin (not recorded which). Specimen: blood. This CDR3 reads CASQAGTHSYEQYF.